Below, 18 T cell receptor beta chains from the same sample are listed, as sequenced in a study of human T cells and chemical hapten exposure. TCRdb analysed the RACE reads with MiXCR anew, one entry per CDR3 protein. The sample contains 65,000 to 90,000 distinct CDR3 sequences, roughly 15% of which appear only once. The time point: pre-sensitization, week 0. Treatment: therapeutic diphenylcyclopropenone sensitization with weekly scalp DPC. The source material was whole blood, sampled in connection with sensitization to the hapten diphenylcyclopropenone (DPC). These TCRs come from a woman aged 45 to 65 with alopecia areata. Some clones in this sample may be carry-over from other donors' samples.

This chain joins TRBV5-1 and TRBJ2-6; perhaps TRBD2 as D (7 bases). The CDR3 sequence is 15 residues long. Deletions cut 4 bases from V and 4 bases from J, with 12 bases between. Germline CDR1 SGHRS, CDR2 YFSETQ. CDR3 nucleotide sequence: TGCGCCAGCAGCCAACGGGGGGCCGGGGCCAACGTCCTGACTTTC. Residues: CASSQRGAGANVLTF.

The gene calls are TRBV20-1 and TRBJ2-7, with 9 bases aligning to TRBD2. The germline V gene encodes CDR1 DFQATT and CDR2 SNEGSKA (reference sequence). The CDR3 covers 20 residues. The V and J ends lost 3 bases and 6 bases, in that order; junction bases with no gene match: 27. The CDR3 coding sequence is TGCAGTGCTAGCCAGTGGCGGGAGGGGATTTTGAGAATGGGGGCCCTCGAGCAGTACTTC. Protein sequence: CSASQWREGILRMGALEQYF.

This clonotype was seen a few times. V and J are TRBV7-8 and TRBJ2-3, with 8 bases lining up with TRBD2. CDR1 and CDR2 from the germline V gene are SGHVS and FQNEAQ. CDR3 length equals 17 residues. V was clipped by 2 bases and J by 3 bases; unmatched bases: 10. The DNA of the CDR3 is TGTGCCAGCAGCTTAAGTCTGCGGAGCGGGAGAACAGATACGCAGTATTTT. It codes for CASSLSLRSGRTDTQYF.

This clonotype was counted a few times. The genes are TRBV10-1 and TRBJ2-7; D not resolved. The V and J ends lost 4 bases and 6 bases respectively, with 13 bases between them. Germline assignment: CDR1 WNHNN and CDR2 SYGVQD (reference sequence). The CDR3 runs to 13 residues. The CDR3 nucleotides are TGCGCCAGCAGTGTGGTTGTCGGCGCCGAGCAGTACTTC. Translated: CASSVVVGAEQYF.

This rearrangement joins TRBV7-2 to TRBJ2-1; D remains unclear. Trimming removed 6 bases at V and 4 bases at J, with 13 bases between. Germline CDR1 reads SGHTA; CDR2 reads FQGNSA. The CDR3 has 14 amino acids. The CDR3 DNA reads as TGTGCCAGCAGAAGGACGGCCCAATACAATGAGCAGTTCTTC. Its protein product is CASRRTAQYNEQFF.

The chain recombines TRBV2 with TRBJ1-2; unclear D gene. In germline, CDR1 is SNHLY, CDR2 FYNNEI. The CDR3 sequence is 12 residues long. With 5 bases removed from V and 6 bases from J, the gap between germline ends came to 10 bases. The CDR3 here is CASSRTEDGYTF. DNA for the CDR3: TGTGCCAGCAGTCGCACGGAAGATGGCTACACCTTC.

This clonotype occurred a few times. The V gene is TRBV28, the J gene TRBJ1-4; 7 nucleotides match TRBD1. Germline values: CDR1 MDHEN, CDR2 SYDVKM. V shed 6 bases and J 7 bases; nucleotides not matched to a gene: 11. The CDR3 has 15 amino acids. The CDR3 loop reads CASSPLLGGPEKLFF. For the CDR3, the DNA is TGTGCCAGCAGCCCTTTGTTAGGGGGCCCTGAAAAACTGTTTTTT.

This clonotype was picked up many times. J is TRBJ2-2 and V is TRBV4-1; D is unclear. The germline CDR1 and CDR2 sequences are MGHRA and YSYEKL. V lost 4 bases to trimming and J lost 2 bases, with 2 bases between them. The length of the CDR3 is 12 residues. CDR3 coding DNA: TGCGCCAGCAGCCTAAACACCGGGGAGCTGTTTTTT. It specifies CASSLNTGELFF.

Worth noting for this clonotype: One junction end disagrees with the germline gene, perhaps due to a read error. This chain connects TRBV11-2 to TRBJ2-5; TRBD2 might be the D (6 bases). This CDR3 has 11 amino acids. From germline, CDR1 is SGHAT and CDR2 FQNNGV. The CDR3 spells CASSLEGTGIF. In DNA form, the CDR3 reads TGTGCCAGCAGCTTAGAGGGGACTGGCATCTTC.

CDR3 sequence: CSAIGTSGSPDTQYF. DNA for the CDR3: TGCAGTGCTATAGGGACTAGCGGGAGTCCAGATACGCAGTATTTT. V gene TRBV20-1 combines with J gene TRBJ2-3, with 14 bases fitting TRBD2. V shed 4 bases and J 4 bases; nucleotides not matched to a gene: 4. The CDR3 consists of 15 residues. Germline assignment: CDR1 DFQATT and CDR2 SNEGSKA (reference sequence).

The V and J genes are TRBV12-3 or TRBV12-4 and TRBJ1-4; D uncertain. The V end was cut by 6 bases, the J end by 4 bases, with 9 bases between. The CDR3 sequence is 13 residues long. The CDR3 loop is CASRWQSNEKLFF. In nucleotides, the CDR3 is TGTGCCAGCAGGTGGCAGAGTAATGAAAAACTGTTTTTT.

This rearrangement joins TRBV29-1 to TRBJ2-5; no firm D call. The CDR3 runs to 12 residues. Trimming shortened V by 8 bases and J by 1 base, and 11 bases separated the two germline ends. From germline, CDR1 is SQVTM and CDR2 ANQGSEA. For the CDR3, the DNA is TGCAGCTACCAGAGTACCCAAGAGACCCAGTACTTC. Amino acid sequence: CSYQSTQETQYF. Looking up the rest from reference TRBV29-1 and TRBJ2-5 gives the full variable domain: SAVISQKPSRDICQRGTSLTIQCQVDSQVTMMFWYRQQPGQSLTLIATANQGSEATYESGFVIDKFPISRPNLTFSTLTVSNMSPEDSSIYLCSYQSTQETQYFGPGTRLLVL.

This clonotype was recorded many times. This chain joins TRBV20-1 and TRBJ2-7; perhaps TRBD2 as D (5 bases). The CDR3 runs 13 residues. In germline, CDR1 is DFQATT, CDR2 SNEGSKA (reference sequence). Trimming removed 7 bases at V and 4 bases at J, with 17 bases between. For the CDR3, the DNA is TGCAGTGTTCTAGGCCCTAGCTTGTACGAGCAGTACTTC. This gives the protein CSVLGPSLYEQYF.

This clonotype was detected a few times. The chain combines TRBV7-2 with TRBJ2-7, with D possibly TRBD2 on 5 matching bases. The CDR3 is 15 residues long. Germline V CDR1 and CDR2: SGHTA, FQGNSA. V was trimmed by 1 base and J by 2 bases, leaving 12 bases between them. For the CDR3, the DNA is TGTGCCAGCAGCTTAGGAGAGGCTAGCCCCTACGAGCAGTACTTC. It is translated as CASSLGEASPYEQYF.

This clonotype was detected only a few times. V usage is TRBV20-1 and J usage is TRBJ2-2; TRBD1 aligns across 7 bases. Germline CDR1 reads DFQATT; CDR2 reads SNEGSKA (reference sequence). V lost 5 bases and J lost 0; bases outside the gene matches: 3. The length of the CDR3 is 14 residues. As DNA, the CDR3 is TGCAGTGCTGGGGACAGAACGAACACCGGGGAGCTGTTTTTT. Its translation is CSAGDRTNTGELFF.

This clonotype was seen a few times. The CDR3 nucleotides are TGTGCCAGCAGTTTATCAGGGGGCTGGTATGGCTACACCTTC. As protein: CASSLSGGWYGYTF. The chain has TRBV27 and TRBJ1-2; 7 bases are shared with TRBD1. The junction had 3 bases not matched to a gene; V was cut back by 0 bases and J by 5 bases. This CDR3 has 14 amino acids. The germline CDR1 and CDR2 sequences are MNHEY and SMNVEV (reference sequence).

This clonotype came up a few times. This chain joins TRBV3-1 and TRBJ1-5; 9 nucleotides match TRBD1. V shed 5 bases and J 6 bases; nucleotides not matched to a gene: 5. CDR3 length: 14 amino acids. The germline gives CDR1 LGHDT, CDR2 YNNKEL (reference sequence). Written as DNA, the CDR3 is TGTGCCAGCAGCGCCGGGACAGGGACTCAGCCCCAGCATTTT. Protein product: CASSAGTGTQPQHF.

The rearrangement uses TRBV7-9 and TRBJ2-3, with D possibly being TRBD1 or TRBD2 (5 bases each). The germline V gene has CDR1 SEHNR and CDR2 FQNEAQ (reference sequence). CDR3 length: 15 residues. With 1 base removed from V and 4 bases from J, the gap between germline ends came to 12 bases. The CDR3 region has the DNA TGTGCCAGCAGCTTAGAGGGGCGCGGGTCAGATACGCAGTATTTT. Translating gives CASSLEGRGSDTQYF.